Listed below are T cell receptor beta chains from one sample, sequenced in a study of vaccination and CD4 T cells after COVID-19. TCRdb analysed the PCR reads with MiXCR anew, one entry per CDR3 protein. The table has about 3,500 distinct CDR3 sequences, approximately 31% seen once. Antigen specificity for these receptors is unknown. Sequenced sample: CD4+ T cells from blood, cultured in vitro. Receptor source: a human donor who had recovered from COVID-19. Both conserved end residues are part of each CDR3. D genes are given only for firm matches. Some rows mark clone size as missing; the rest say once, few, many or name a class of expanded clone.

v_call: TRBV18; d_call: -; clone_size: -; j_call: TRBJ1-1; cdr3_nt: TGTGCCAGCTCACCAGCCAGGGCCACAGGAGGAGCTTTCTTT; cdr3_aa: CASSPARATGGAFF
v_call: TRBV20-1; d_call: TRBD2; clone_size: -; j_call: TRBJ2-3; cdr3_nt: TGCAGTGCTAGACCCGGACTAGCGGGGGCCCTCGGCACAGATACGCAGTATTTT; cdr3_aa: CSARPGLAGALGTDTQYF
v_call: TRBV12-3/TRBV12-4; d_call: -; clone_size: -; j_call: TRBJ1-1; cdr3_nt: TGTGCCACCTGGGGCAGAGACACTGAAGCTTTCTTT; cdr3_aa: CATWGRDTEAFF
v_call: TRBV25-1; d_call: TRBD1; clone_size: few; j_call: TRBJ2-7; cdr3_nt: TGTGCCAGCAGACCCACGGCAAGGGGGCAGATAGAGCAGTACTTC; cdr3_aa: CASRPTARGQIEQYF
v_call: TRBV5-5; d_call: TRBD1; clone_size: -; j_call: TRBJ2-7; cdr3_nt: TGTGCCAGCAGCTTCCCCCGGGACAGGGTTATATCAAACTACGAGCAGTACTTC; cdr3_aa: CASSFPRDRVISNYEQYF
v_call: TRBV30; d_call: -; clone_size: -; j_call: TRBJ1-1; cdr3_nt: TGTGCCTGGAGCCACGGTATGAACACTGAAGCTTTCTTT; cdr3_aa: CAWSHGMNTEAFF
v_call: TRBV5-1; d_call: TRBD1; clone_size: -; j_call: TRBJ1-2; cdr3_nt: TGCGCCAGCGACCCGACAGGGGTGGGTGGCTACACCTTC; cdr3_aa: CASDPTGVGGYTF
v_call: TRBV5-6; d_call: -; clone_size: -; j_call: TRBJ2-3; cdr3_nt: TGTGCCAGCAGCTTGGGACTAGGAGGCGCAGATACGCAGTATTTT; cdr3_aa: CASSLGLGGADTQYF
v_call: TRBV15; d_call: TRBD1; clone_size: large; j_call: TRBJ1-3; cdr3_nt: TGTGCCACCAGTAACAGGGGGGGAAACACCATATATTTT; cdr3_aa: CATSNRGGNTIYF
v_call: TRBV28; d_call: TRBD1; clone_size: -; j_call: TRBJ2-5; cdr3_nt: TGTGCCAGCAGTTTAGGACGACAGGGCCAAGAGACCCAGTACTTC; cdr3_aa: CASSLGRQGQETQYF
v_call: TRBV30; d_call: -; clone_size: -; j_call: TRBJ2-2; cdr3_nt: TGTGCCTGGAGCAAGGGGAAGGCAGGGTTGATCGGGGAGCTGTTTTTT; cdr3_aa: CAWSKGKAGLIGELFF
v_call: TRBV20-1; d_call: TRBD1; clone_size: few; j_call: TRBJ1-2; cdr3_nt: TGCAGTGCTCTCCAAACCGGGACAGGTCCCTATGGCTACACCTTC; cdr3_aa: CSALQTGTGPYGYTF
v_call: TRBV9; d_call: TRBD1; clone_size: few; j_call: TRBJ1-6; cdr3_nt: TGTGCCAGCACCAGGACAGGGGAGGGTTCACCCCTCCACTTT; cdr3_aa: CASTRTGEGSPLHF
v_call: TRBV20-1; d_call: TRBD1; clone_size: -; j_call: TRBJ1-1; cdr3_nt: TGCAGTGCTACACAGGGGTCTGGCACTGAAGCTTTCTTT; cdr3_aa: CSATQGSGTEAFF
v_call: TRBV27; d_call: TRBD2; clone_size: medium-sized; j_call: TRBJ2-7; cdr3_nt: TGTGCCAGCAGTGCCAGCGGGGGGAACGAGCAGTACTTC; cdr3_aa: CASSASGGNEQYF
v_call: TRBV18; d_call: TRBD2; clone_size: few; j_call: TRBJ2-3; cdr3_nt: TGTGCCAGCTCAACTTCGACTAGCGGGGCACTAGATACGCAGTATTTT; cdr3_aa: CASSTSTSGALDTQYF
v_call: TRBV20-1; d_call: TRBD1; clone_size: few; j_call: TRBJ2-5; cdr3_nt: TGCAGTGCCAGACAGGGTGTGGGGACCCAGTACTTC; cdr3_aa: CSARQGVGTQYF
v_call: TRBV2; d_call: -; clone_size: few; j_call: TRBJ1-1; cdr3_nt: TGTGCCAGCAGCCAAAGACCCCCCCGAGCTTTCTTT; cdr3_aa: CASSQRPPRAFF